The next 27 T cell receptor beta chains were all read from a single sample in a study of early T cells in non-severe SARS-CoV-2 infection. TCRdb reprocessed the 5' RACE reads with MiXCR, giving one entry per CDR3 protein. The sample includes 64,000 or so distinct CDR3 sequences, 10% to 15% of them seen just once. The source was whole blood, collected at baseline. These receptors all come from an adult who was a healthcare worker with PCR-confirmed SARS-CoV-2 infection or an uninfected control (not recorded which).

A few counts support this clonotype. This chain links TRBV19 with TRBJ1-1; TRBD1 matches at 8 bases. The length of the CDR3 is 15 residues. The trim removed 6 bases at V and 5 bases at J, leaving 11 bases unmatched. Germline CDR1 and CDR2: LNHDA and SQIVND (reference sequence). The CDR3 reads CASSKRQGRETEAFF. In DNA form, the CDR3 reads TGTGCCAGTAGCAAAAGACAGGGGCGGGAGACTGAAGCTTTCTTT. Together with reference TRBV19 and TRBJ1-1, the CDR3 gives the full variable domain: DGGITQSPKYLFRKEGQNVTLSCEQNLNHDAMYWYRQDPGQGLRLIYYSQIVNDFQKGDIAEGYSVSREKKESFPLTVTSAQKNPTAFYLCASSKRQGRETEAFFGQGTRLTVV.

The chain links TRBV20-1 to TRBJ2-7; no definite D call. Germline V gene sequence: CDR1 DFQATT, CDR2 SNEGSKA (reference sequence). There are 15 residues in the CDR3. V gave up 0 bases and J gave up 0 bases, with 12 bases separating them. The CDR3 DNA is TGCAGTGCTAGAGATTTGCGAGAAAGCTCCTACGAGCAGTACTTC. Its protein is CSARDLRESSYEQYF.

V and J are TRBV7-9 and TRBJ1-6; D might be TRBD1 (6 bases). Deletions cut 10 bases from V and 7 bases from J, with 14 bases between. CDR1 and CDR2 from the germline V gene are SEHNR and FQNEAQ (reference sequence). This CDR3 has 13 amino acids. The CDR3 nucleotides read TGTGCCACCCGAGGACAGATGAATTCACCCCTCCACTTT. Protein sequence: CATRGQMNSPLHF.

The CDR3 loop reads CASSLVEGQFF. CDR3 DNA: TGTGCCAGCAGCTTGGTGGAGGGGCAGTTCTTC. The chain combines TRBV5-5 with TRBJ2-1, with TRBD2 as a possible D gene (6 bases). The V gene lost 0 bases and the J gene lost 12 bases, with 7 bases spanning the gap. Germline lookup yields CDR1 SGHKS and CDR2 YYEKEE (reference sequence). CDR3 length: 11 amino acids. Supplemented by reference TRBV5-5 and TRBJ2-1, the full variable domain reads DAGVTQSPTHLIKTRGQQVTLRCSPISGHKSVSWYQQVLGQGPQFIFQYYEKEERGRGNFPDRFSARQFPNYSSELNVNALLLGDSALYLCASSLVEGQFFGPGTRLTVL.

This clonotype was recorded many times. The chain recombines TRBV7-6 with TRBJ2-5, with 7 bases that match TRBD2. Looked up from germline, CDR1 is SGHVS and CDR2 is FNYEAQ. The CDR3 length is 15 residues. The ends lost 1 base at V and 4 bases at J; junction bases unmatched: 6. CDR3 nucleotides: TGTGCCAGCAGCTTAGATTTATCTAGCGGAGAGACCCAGTACTTC. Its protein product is CASSLDLSSGETQYF.

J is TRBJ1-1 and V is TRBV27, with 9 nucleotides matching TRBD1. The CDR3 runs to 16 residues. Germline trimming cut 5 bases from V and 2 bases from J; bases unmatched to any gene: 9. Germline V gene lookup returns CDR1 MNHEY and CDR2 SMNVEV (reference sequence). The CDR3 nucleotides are TGTGCCAGCAGTCTACGGACAGGGGCGGGAAACACTGAAGCTTTCTTT. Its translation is CASSLRTGAGNTEAFF.

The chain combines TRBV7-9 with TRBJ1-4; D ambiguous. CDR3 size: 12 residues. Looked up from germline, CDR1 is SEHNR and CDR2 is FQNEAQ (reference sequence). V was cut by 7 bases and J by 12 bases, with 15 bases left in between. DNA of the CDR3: TGTGCCAGCAACGGACCCGGTTCCCAACTGTTTTTT. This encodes CASNGPGSQLFF.

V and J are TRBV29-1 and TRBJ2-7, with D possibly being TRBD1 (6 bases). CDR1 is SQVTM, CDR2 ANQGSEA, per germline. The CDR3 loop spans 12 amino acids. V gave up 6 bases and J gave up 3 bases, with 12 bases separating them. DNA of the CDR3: TGCAGCGTCACGAGGGGGTACTACGAGCAGTACTTC. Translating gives CSVTRGYYEQYF.

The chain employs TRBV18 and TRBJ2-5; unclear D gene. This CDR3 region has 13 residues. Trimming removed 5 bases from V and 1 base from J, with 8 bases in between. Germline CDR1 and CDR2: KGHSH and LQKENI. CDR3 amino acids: CASSSSIQETQYF. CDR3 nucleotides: TGTGCCAGCTCATCCAGTATCCAAGAGACCCAGTACTTC.

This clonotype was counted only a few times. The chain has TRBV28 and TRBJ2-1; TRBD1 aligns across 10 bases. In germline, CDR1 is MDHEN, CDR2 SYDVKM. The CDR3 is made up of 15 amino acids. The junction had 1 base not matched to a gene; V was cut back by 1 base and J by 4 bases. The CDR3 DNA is TGTGCCAGCAGTTTATCGGGACAGGGGTACAATGAGCAGTTCTTC. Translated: CASSLSGQGYNEQFF.

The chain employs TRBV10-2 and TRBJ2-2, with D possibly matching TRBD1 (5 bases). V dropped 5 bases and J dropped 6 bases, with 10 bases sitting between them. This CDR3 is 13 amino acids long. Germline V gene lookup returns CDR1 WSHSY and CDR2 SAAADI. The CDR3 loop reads CASSFMGPGELFF. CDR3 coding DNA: TGCGCCAGCAGTTTCATGGGGCCCGGGGAGCTGTTTTTT.

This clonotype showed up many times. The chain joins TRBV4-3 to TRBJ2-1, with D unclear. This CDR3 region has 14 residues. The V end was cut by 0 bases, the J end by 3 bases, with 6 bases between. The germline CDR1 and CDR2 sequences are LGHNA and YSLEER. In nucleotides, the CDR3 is TGCGCCAGCAGCCAAGAGTCACTCTACAATGAGCAGTTCTTC. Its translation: CASSQESLYNEQFF.

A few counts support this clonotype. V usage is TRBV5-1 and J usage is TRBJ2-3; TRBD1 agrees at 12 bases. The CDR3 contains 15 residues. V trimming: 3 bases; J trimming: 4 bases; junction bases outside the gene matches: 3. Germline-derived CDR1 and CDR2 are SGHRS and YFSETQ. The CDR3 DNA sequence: TGCGCCAGCAGCTCGGGACAGGGGGCCGCAGATACGCAGTATTTT. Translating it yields CASSSGQGAADTQYF.

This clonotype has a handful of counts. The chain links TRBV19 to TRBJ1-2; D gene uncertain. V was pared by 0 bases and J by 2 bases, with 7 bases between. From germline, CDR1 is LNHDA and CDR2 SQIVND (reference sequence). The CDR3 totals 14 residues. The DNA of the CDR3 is TGTGCCAGTAGTATAGAGGCACGCAACTATGGCTACACCTTC. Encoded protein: CASSIEARNYGYTF.

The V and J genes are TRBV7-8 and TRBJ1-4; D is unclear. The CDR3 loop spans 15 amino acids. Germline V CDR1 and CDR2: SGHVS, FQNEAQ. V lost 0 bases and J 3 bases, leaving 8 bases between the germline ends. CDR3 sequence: CASSLAAAANEKLFF. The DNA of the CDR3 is TGTGCCAGCAGCTTAGCCGCTGCGGCTAATGAAAAACTGTTTTTT.

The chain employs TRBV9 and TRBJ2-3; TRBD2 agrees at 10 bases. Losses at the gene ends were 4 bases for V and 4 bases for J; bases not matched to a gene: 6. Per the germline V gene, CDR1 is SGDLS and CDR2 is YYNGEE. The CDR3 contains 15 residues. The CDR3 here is CASSTPGLASDTQYF. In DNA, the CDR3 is TGTGCCAGCAGCACTCCGGGACTAGCGTCAGATACGCAGTATTTT. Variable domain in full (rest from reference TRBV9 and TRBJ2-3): DSGVTQTPKHLITATGQRVTLRCSPRSGDLSVYWYQQSLDQGLQFLIQYYNGEERAKGNILERFSAQQFPDLHSELNLSSLELGDSALYFCASSTPGLASDTQYFGPGTRLTVL.

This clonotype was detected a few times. CDR3 sequence: CASSLRTGDRGYGYTF. DNA for the CDR3: TGTGCCAGCAGCTTAAGAACTGGGGACAGGGGCTATGGCTACACCTTC. The V and J genes are TRBV11-2 and TRBJ1-2; TRBD1 matches 10 bases. V gave up 2 bases and J gave up 4 bases; unmatched junction bases: 7. The CDR3 runs 16 residues. Germline loops: CDR1 SGHAT, CDR2 FQNNGV.

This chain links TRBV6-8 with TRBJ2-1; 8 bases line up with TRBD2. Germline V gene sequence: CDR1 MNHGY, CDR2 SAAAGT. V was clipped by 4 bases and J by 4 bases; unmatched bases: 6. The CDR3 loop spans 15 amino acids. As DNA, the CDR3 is TGTGCCAGCAGTTTCTCGGGGGGGCCTTACAATGAGCAGTTCTTC. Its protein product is CASSFSGGPYNEQFF.

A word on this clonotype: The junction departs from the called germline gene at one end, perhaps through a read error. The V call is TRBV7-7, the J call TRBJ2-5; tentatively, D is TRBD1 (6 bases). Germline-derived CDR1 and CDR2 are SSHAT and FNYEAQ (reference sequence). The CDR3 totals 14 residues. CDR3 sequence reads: CASSPPGAQETQYF. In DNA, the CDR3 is TGTGCTAGCAGCCCCCCAGGGGCCCAAGAGACCCAGTACTTC.

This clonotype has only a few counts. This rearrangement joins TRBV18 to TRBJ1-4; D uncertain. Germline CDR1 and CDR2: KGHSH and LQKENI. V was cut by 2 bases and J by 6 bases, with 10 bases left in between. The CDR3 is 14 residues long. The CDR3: CASSPSAVYEKLFF. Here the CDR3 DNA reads TGTGCCAGCTCACCAAGCGCGGTTTATGAAAAACTGTTTTTT.

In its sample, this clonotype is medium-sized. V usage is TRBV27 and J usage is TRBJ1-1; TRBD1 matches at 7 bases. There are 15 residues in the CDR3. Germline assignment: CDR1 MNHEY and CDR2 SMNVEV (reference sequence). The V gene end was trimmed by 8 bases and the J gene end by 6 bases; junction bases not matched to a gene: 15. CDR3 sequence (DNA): TGTGCCAGCTGGGCCGTTGGGACAGCCCGTCCTGAAGCTTTCTTT. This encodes CASWAVGTARPEAFF.

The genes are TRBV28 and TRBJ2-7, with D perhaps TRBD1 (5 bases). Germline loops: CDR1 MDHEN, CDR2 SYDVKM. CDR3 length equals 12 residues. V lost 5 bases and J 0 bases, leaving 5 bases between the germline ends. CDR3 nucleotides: TGTGCCAGCAGTGGACACTCCTACGAGCAGTACTTC. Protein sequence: CASSGHSYEQYF.

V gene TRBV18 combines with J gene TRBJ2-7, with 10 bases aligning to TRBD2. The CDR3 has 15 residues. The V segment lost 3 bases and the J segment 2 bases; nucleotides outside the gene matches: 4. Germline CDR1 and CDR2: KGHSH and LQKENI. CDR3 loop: CASSPLAGDPYEQYF. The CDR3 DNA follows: TGTGCCAGCTCACCGCTAGCGGGAGACCCCTACGAGCAGTACTTC.

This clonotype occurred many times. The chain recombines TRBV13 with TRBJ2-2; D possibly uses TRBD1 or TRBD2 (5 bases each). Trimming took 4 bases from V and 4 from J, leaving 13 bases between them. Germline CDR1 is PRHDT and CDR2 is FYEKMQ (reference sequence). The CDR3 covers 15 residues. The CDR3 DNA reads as TGTGCCAGCAGCTCTCTCGGGGACCCCACCGGGGAGCTGTTTTTT. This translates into CASSSLGDPTGELFF.

CDR3 coding DNA: TGTGCCAGCAGTTCGCGGGGGATTGGCACAGATACGCAGTATTTT. The encoded protein is CASSSRGIGTDTQYF. The J gene is TRBJ2-3, the V gene TRBV12-3 or TRBV12-4, with 7 bases that match TRBD2. The CDR3 sequence is 15 residues long. With 4 bases clipped from V and 1 base from J, the junction kept 5 bases outside the gene matches.

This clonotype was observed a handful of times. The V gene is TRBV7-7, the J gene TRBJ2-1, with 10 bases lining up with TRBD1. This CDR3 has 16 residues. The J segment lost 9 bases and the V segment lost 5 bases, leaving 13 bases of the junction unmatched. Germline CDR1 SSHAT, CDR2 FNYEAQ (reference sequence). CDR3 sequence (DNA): TGTGCCAGCAGCCCCAAATCGGGACAGGGGAGGATTGAGCAGTTCTTC. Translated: CASSPKSGQGRIEQFF.

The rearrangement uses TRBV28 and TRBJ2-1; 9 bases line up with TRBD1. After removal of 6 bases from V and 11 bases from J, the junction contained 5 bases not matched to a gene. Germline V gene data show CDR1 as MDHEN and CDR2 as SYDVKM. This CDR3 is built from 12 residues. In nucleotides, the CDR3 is TGTGCCAGCAGAACAGGGGGCGCAAAGCAGTTCTTC. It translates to CASRTGGAKQFF. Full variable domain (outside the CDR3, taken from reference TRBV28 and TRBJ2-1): DVKVTQSSRYLVKRTGEKVFLECVQDMDHENMFWYRQDPGLGLRLIYFSYDVKMKEKGDIPEGYSVSREKKERFSLILESASTNQTSMYLCASRTGGAKQFFGPGTRLTVL.